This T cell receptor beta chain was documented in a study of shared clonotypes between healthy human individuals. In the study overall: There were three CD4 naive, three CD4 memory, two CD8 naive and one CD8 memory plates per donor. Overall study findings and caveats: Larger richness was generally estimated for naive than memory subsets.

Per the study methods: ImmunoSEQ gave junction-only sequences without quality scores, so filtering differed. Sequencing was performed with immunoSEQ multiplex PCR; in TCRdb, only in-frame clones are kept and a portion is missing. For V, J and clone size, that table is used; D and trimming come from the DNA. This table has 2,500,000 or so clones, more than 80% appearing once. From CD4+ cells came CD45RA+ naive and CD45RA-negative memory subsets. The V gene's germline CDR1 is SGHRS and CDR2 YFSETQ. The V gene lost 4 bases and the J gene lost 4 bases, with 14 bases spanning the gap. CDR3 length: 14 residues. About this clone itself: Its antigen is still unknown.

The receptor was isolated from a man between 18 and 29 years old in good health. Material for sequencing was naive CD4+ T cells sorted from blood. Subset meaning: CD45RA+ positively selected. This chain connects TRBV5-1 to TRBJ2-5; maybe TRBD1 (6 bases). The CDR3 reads CASSRQDSRETQYF. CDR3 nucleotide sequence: TGCGCCAGCAGCCGACAGGATTCGCGAGAGACCCAGTACTTC.